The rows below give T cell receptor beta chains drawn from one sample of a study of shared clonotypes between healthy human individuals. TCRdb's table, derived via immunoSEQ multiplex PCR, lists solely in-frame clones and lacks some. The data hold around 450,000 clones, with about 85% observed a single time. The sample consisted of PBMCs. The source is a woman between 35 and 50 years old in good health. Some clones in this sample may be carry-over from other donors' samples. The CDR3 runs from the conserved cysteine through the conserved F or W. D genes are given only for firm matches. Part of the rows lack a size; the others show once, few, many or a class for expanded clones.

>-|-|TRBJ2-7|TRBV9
CASSAVGGSYEQYF
TGTGCCAGCAGCGCAGTGGGGGGCTCCTACGAGCAGTACTTC
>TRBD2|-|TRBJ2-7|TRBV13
CASSPSSGAYEQYF
TGTGCCAGCAGCCCATCTAGCGGGGCCTACGAGCAGTACTTC
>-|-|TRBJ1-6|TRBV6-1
CASSEGQEVSPLHF
TGTGCCAGCAGTGAGGGTCAGGAAGTGTCACCCCTCCACTTT
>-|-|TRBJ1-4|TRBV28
CASSLSGPNEKLFF
TGTGCCAGCAGTTTAAGCGGGCCTAATGAAAAACTGTTTTTT
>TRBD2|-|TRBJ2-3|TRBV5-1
CASSGRLGAGGPDTQYF
TGCGCCAGCAGCGGACGGCTCGGAGCGGGAGGGCCGGATACGCAGTATTTT
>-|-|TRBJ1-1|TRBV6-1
CASSKAVTAFF
TGTGCCAGCAGTAAAGCAGTCACAGCTTTCTTT
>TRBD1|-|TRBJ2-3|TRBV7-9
CASRQGQGSWDVYTQYF
TGTGCCAGCAGACAAGGACAGGGGTCATGGGACGTGTATACGCAGTATTTT
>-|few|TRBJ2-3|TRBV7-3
CASSVTGSDTQYF
TGTGCCAGCAGCGTCACAGGGTCGGATACGCAGTATTTT
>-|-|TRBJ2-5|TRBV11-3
CASSLGGTKQETQYF
TGTGCCAGCAGCTTAGGGGGGACGAAACAAGAGACCCAGTACTTC
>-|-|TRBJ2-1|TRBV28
CASSLSLAEQFF
TGTGCCAGCAGTTTATCGCTAGCGGAGCAGTTCTTC
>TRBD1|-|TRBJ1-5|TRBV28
CASRPQGASGNQPQHF
TGTGCCAGCAGGCCCCAGGGGGCTTCGGGCAATCAGCCCCAGCATTTT
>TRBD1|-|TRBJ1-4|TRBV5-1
CASSLDDRVAEKLFF
TGCGCCAGCAGCTTGGATGACAGGGTGGCTGAAAAACTGTTTTTT
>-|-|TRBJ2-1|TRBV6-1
CASSLGPSRQNEQFF
TGTGCCAGCAGCCTTGGACCGTCCCGGCAGAATGAGCAGTTCTTC
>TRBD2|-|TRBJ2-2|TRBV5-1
CASSFGTSGNTGELFF
TGCGCCAGCAGCTTTGGGACTAGCGGAAACACCGGGGAGCTGTTTTTT
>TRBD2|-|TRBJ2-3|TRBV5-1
CASSLGVGGYTDTQYF
TGCGCCAGCAGCTTGGGTGTGGGAGGGTACACAGATACGCAGTATTTT
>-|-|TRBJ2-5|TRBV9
CASSARSHLQETQYF
TGTGCCAGCAGCGCTAGATCCCACCTCCAAGAGACCCAGTACTTC
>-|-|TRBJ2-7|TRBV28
CASRSTWGGYEQYF
TGTGCCAGCAGATCCACTTGGGGAGGCTACGAGCAGTACTTC
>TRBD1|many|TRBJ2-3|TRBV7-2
CASSLRTGSDTQYF
TGTGCCAGCAGCTTAAGGACAGGTTCAGATACGCAGTATTTT
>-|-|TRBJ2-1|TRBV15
CATSREYPSGGNEQFF
TGTGCCACCAGCAGAGAATACCCCTCGGGCGGGAATGAGCAGTTCTTC
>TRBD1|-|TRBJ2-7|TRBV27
CASYTGAPTYEQYF
TGTGCCAGCTACACAGGGGCTCCAACCTACGAGCAGTACTTC
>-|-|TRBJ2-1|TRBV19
CASKWRALSYNEQFF
TGTGCCAGTAAGTGGCGGGCCCTCTCCTACAATGAGCAGTTCTTC
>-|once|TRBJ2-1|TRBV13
CASSAPLEANEQFF
TGTGCCAGCAGCGCCCCCCTGGAAGCCAATGAGCAGTTCTTC
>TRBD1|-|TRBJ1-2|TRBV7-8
CASSRTGGGNYGYTF
TGTGCCAGCAGTCGCACAGGGGGGGGAAACTATGGCTACACCTTC
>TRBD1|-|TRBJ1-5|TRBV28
CASAVWTGRNQPQHF
TGTGCCAGCGCCGTATGGACAGGGCGCAATCAGCCCCAGCATTTT
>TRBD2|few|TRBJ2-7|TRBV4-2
CASSQVLRTSGYEQYF
TGTGCCAGCAGCCAAGTCCTGCGGACTAGCGGCTACGAGCAGTACTTC
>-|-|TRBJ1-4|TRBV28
CASSFQPGTAGEKLFF
TGTGCCAGCAGTTTCCAACCCGGGACCGCCGGCGAAAAACTGTTTTTT
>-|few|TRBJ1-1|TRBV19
CASSTTGSTEAFF
TGTGCCAGTAGCACCACGGGCAGCACTGAAGCTTTCTTT
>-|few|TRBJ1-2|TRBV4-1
CASSQDMSFNYGYTF
TGCGCCAGCAGCCAAGATATGAGCTTTAACTATGGCTACACCTTC
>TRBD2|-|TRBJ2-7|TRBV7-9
CASSSYASGRASSYEQYF
TGTGCCAGCAGCTCATACGCTAGCGGGAGGGCCTCGTCCTACGAGCAGTACTTC
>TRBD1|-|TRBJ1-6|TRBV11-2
CASSPDRGYSPLHF
TGTGCCAGCAGCCCCGACAGGGGGTATTCACCCCTCCACTTT
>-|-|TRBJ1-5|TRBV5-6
CASSLGQTHPPQHF
TGTGCCAGCAGCTTGGGACAGACCCACCCTCCCCAGCATTTT
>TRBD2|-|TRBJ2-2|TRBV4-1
CASSRGLAGGPWAGELFF
TGCGCCAGCAGCCGCGGACTAGCGGGAGGGCCTTGGGCCGGGGAGCTGTTTTTT
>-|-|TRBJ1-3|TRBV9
CASSESVRGHSGNTIYF
TGTGCCAGCAGTGAGTCTGTGAGGGGCCACTCTGGAAACACCATATATTTT